This T cell receptor beta chain appears in the sequencing data of a study of blood T cell repertoires in COVID-19. Study-level background: Sites in the United States, Italy and Spain provided acute and convalescent COVID-19 samples. T cells, B-cell-depleted T cells, or PBMCs provided the cDNA or gDNA that served as material.

Study members were between about 18 and 100 years old and lived in 20 to 30 US regions. Participant reports of clinical history set cohort assignment. Clones were read by immunoSEQ multiplex PCR, and TCRdb kept only the in-frame ones, dropping some. The sample holds 200,000 to 250,000 clones, approximately 85% seen once. The CDR3 runs 15 residues. Trimming took off 7 bases at V and 4 bases at J, with 16 bases between the two ends. The germline CDR1 and CDR2 sequences are MNHEY and SVGAGI. V and J are TRBV6-5 and TRBJ2-2; tentatively, D is TRBD1 (5 bases). The sample taken for sequencing was PBMCs or T cells enriched from blood (not recorded which). The source is a woman aged 50 to 60 with acute COVID-19. The DNA for the CDR3 is TGTGCCAGCAAACCGACAGAAAGGGGCACCGGGGAGCTGTTTTTT. Translating it yields CASKPTERGTGELFF.